This T cell receptor (beta chain) was profiled in a study of radiotherapy plus CTLA-4 blockade in lung cancer. The wider study: Patients showed objective responses in 18% of cases, and disease control was achieved by 31%.

Method: immunoSEQ multiplex PCR; TCRdb's copy keeps in-frame clones and lacks some. The table shows 50,000 to 65,000 clones, with 70% to 80% occurring only once. This clone has just one count. Its specificity is not known. Patients in the study, people with chemo-refractory metastatic non-small-cell lung cancer, received focal radiation plus ipilimumab CTLA-4 blockade. J gave up 6 bases and V 0 bases, and 2 bases lay outside the gene matches. Germline assignment: CDR1 MNHEY and CDR2 SVGAGI. The CDR3 consists of 16 residues. Study-level results: Some TCR clones had been derived from tumors. These clones expanded in peripheral blood after radiotherapy plus ipilimumab. Reportedly, early blood T cell clone dynamics best predicted response, with interferon-beta.

The TCR comes from a human donor with non-small cell lung cancer who had a complete response to radiotherapy plus ipilimumab. The starting material was peripheral blood, obtained from a patient treated with radiotherapy plus ipilimumab. This chain links TRBV6-5 with TRBJ1-6; 10 bases map to TRBD1. The CDR3 region has the DNA TGTGCCAGCAGTTACTCGAGGGACAGGGGTAATTCACCCCTCCACTTT. Translated: CASSYSRDRGNSPLHF.